The present entry profiles one TCR beta chain with its context. The antigen is undetermined. The V gene end was trimmed by 0 bases and the J gene end by 3 bases; junction bases not matched to a gene: 5. The CDR3 spans 15 residues. Germline V lookup: CDR1 SGDLS, CDR2 YYNGEE. The data derive from a study of T cell responses to AZD1222 COVID-19 vaccine. Findings of the study overall: Spike as a whole was targeted by vaccine-associated CD4 TCRs, dominant at 160-218 and 743-854.

Sequencing used immunoSEQ multiplex PCR; TCRdb keeps in-frame clones, though not all of them. The sample carries around 140,000 clones, around 89% recorded once. This chain links TRBV9 with TRBJ2-7; 8 nucleotides align to TRBD2. This TCR was sampled from an adult in good health. The material sequenced was peripheral blood, taken on day 0 of AZD1222 vaccination. CDR3 sequence: CASSVEASGRYEQYF. CDR3 bases: TGTGCCAGCAGCGTAGAGGCTAGCGGGCGCTACGAGCAGTACTTC. The full variable domain, in which reference TRBV9 and TRBJ2-7 provide the parts outside the CDR3, is DSGVTQTPKHLITATGQRVTLRCSPRSGDLSVYWYQQSLDQGLQFLIQYYNGEERAKGNILERFSAQQFPDLHSELNLSSLELGDSALYFCASSVEASGRYEQYFGPGTRLTVT.